The subject of this entry is one T cell receptor beta chain. Ten or more counts support this clonotype. The clone's antigen remains unknown. Per-nucleotide qualities are absent, and no much larger clonotype sits a single base away. The data originate from a study of Graves' ophthalmopathy and Graves' hyperthyroidism (dated by TCRdb to about 2018). Regarding the research as a whole: Hyperthyroidism was defined as stable when no progression to ophthalmopathy occurred within 18 months of follow-up. Following sample collection, hyperthyroidism patients were given methimazole at a starting dose of 30 mg daily, and ophthalmopathy patients were given high-dose intravenous methylprednisolone. The study used signatures of the TCR beta repertoire to tell Graves' ophthalmopathy apart from Graves' hyperthyroidism and to predict which patients would progress to ophthalmopathy. In total, approximately 130 blood samples were TCR-sequenced: 43 ophthalmopathy, some 75 hyperthyroidism and roughly 17 hyperthyroidism-to-ophthalmopathy patients. In roughly 6 hyperthyroidism patients, the T-cell repertoires found in thyroid tissue were compared with those found in blood. The independent validation cohort included under 20 hyperthyroidism patients plus 17 patients who later progressed from hyperthyroidism to ophthalmopathy. To explore V-J signatures that separate ophthalmopathy from hyperthyroidism, a discovery set of about 98 patients was enrolled, consisting of 40 to 45 with ophthalmopathy and some 59 with stable hyperthyroidism. Overall study outcomes, separate from this receptor: Most of the expanded thyroid clonotypes with a frequency above 0.001 were also detected in blood, and it was suggested that the thyroid immune response may be reflected by blood repertoires. No statistical method was used to predetermine the sample size, and group allocation was not hidden from the investigators. In validation, the model predicted ophthalmopathy progression with 55% to 71% sensitivity and approximately 72% specificity; roughly 12 predicted patients were CT-confirmed with GO in a median of about 6.2 months. Ophthalmopathy was separated from stable hyperthyroidism by the 13-signature model with around 88% sensitivity and roughly 83% specificity in cross-validation and with 80%/75% in the test set.

For repertoire sequencing, the TCR beta CDR3 regions were amplified from RNA transcripts. A first-round RT-PCR used HTBI primers with the Qiagen OneStep RT-PCR kit, followed by a second-round multiplex PCR, size selection and purification. Libraries were sequenced on an Illumina HiSeq2000 using paired-end 100 bp reads. On the study's bioinformatics: SOAPnuke was used for read processing, and reads with adapters, uncalled bases, a mean Phred below 15, or no exact constant-primer or identifier match were discarded. COPE v1.2.5 was used to merge high-quality paired reads. Clonotypes were defined as unique nucleotide sequences and were aligned to IMGT TRB V, D and J references using MiTCR v1.1. The analysis was limited to V-J combinations with a frequency above 0.0001, which together covered approximately 99% of repertoires. For each V-J combination, a TCR clonal expansion and chaos score was defined as F50 clonal expansion divided by the chaos observed in the TCRdist matrix. Welch's t-statistics and random forest were used to narrow the features down to more than 10 V-J combinations, which were then fed into a naive Bayes classifier. The Morisita-Horn index was used to measure how similar the thyroid and blood repertoires were. TCRdb passed the public sequencing reads through fastp at Q25 and MiXCR, retaining productive beta sequences. Duplicate CDR3 protein sequences are folded into a single record with the most common DNA and genes. It is TCRdb's table, rather than the study itself, that gives the V and J calls and clone size. Recorded for this sample are some 1.1 million distinct CDR3 sequences; about 40% of them occurred a single time. 11% of the sample lies in the top ten.

Hyperthyroidism patients were newly diagnosed, with disease duration under 2 months, and aged 18 to 65 years. Patients with other autoimmune diseases, uncontrolled infections, pregnancy or lactation were excluded from the study. Clinical symptoms, serum thyroxine, TRAb, thyroid ultrasound and orbital computed tomography formed the basis of the diagnosis. Total RNA was extracted with Trizol reagent and quality-checked on an Agilent 2100 Bioanalyzer. CDR1 MGHDK and CDR2 SYGVNS are derived from the germline V gene. V gives up 0 bases and J gives up 5 bases, and the segment between their germline ends measures 4 bases. From the cysteine through the phenylalanine, the CDR3 covers 12 amino acids. Only the CDR3 part of the read is kept: 36 bases, read in frame from the first base.

The V gene is TRBV25-1 and the J gene is TRBJ2-5; the D gene identity is not certain. Sequencing was done on a sample of peripheral blood or thyroid tissue (not recorded which). The receptor was isolated from an adult man with Graves' hyperthyroidism. In nucleotide form, the sequence is TGTGCCAGCAGTGAATATGAGGAGACCCAGTACTTC. Translated, it reads CASSEYEETQYF.